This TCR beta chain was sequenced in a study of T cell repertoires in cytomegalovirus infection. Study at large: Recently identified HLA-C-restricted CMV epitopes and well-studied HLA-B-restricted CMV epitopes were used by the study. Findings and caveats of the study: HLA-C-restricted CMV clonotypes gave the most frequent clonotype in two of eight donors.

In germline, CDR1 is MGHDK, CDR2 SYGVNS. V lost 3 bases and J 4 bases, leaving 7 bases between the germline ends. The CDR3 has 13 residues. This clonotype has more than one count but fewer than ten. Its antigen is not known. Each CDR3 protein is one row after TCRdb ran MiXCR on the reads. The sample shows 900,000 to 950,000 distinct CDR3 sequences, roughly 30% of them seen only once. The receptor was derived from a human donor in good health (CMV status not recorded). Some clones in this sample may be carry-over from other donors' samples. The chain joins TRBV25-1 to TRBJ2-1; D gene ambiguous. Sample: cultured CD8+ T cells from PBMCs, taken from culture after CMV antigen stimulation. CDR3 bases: TGTGCCAGCAGTGATGGAGCTTACAATGAGCAGTTCTTC. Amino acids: CASSDGAYNEQFF.